Sequencing of this TCR beta chain was carried out in a study of identical twins. Whole-study findings and limits: Beta out-of-frame sequences displayed a weaker excess of sharing between twins.

It was template switching that added a universal primer site, and there were unique molecular identifiers on the cDNA. TCRdb fed the 5' RACE reads into MiXCR, producing one record per CDR3 protein. The sample carries 650,000 to 750,000 distinct CDR3 sequences, about 20% recorded once. Losses at the gene ends were 4 bases for V and 0 bases for J; bases not matched to a gene: 6. This CDR3 is built from 15 residues. The germline gives CDR1 SGDLS, CDR2 YYNGEE. About this clonotype itself: The antigen is undetermined.

These data were likewise used in another study, on T cells expressing NK-cell markers. That investigation notes: Cells sorted as CD3+CD56+NKG2C+, CD3+CD56+NKG2C- and CD3+CD56-NKG2C+ T cells supplied the TCR beta repertoires. The study sequenced eight donors, seven HCMV-seropositive and one seronegative.

The source material was PBMCs. The chain recombines TRBV9 with TRBJ1-1; 7 nucleotides match TRBD1. The receptor was isolated from a woman aged 18-30 years in good health. CDR3 DNA sequence: TGTGCCAGCAGCATTCAGGGACAGATGAACACTGAAGCTTTCTTT. Its protein is CASSIQGQMNTEAFF.